This T cell receptor (beta chain) appears in the sequencing data of a study of OX40 agonist ivuxolimab in advanced cancers. Study background: Antecedent anti-PD-1, anti-PD-L1 or anti-CTLA-4 therapy was permissible, with about 40% having received some.

Assay used: immunoSEQ multiplex PCR; TCRdb lists only in-frame clones, some missing. Of some 64,000 clones in the sample, about 90% were seen once. The germline V gene has CDR1 MNHEY and CDR2 SMNVEV (reference sequence). This CDR3 has 13 residues. Between the trimmed V and J ends, which lost 4 bases and 6 bases, there was a span of 10 bases. Any history of autoimmune disease or systemic immunosuppression disqualified patients. The sequences come from CD4+ or CD8+ T cells sorted from blood, collected in a trial of the OX40 agonist ivuxolimab. V is TRBV27 and J is TRBJ2-1; D is possibly TRBD1 (6 bases). The TCR was taken from an adult with an advanced solid tumor such as melanoma, head and neck, liver or kidney cancer. In DNA form, the CDR3 reads TGTGCCAGCAGTTCGGCAGGGGTCAATGAGCAGTTCTTC. This sequence encodes CASSSAGVNEQFF.